Below, 25 T cell receptor beta chains from the same sample are listed, as sequenced in a study of cytomegalovirus exposure and HLA in healthy donors. 13 Jbeta primers and 60 Vbeta primers were used for the PCR. TCRdb's table, derived via immunoSEQ multiplex PCR, lists solely in-frame clones and lacks some. The sample includes approximately 150,000 clones, 60% to 80% of them seen just once. The specimen sequenced was PBMCs. All receptors derive from a woman aged 25 to 39 in good health and CMV-seronegative.

The chain joins TRBV7-9 to TRBJ2-7, with a weak D call TRBD2 (5 bases). The V gene lost 1 base and the J gene lost 3 bases, with 7 bases spanning the gap. The length of the CDR3 is 13 residues. Germline V gene lookup returns CDR1 SEHNR and CDR2 FQNEAQ (reference sequence). CDR3 region: CASSLVGDYEQYF. In DNA form, the CDR3 reads TGTGCCAGCAGCTTAGTCGGGGACTACGAGCAGTACTTC.

The chain joins TRBV7-9 to TRBJ2-6; the match to TRBD1 covers 9 bases. The J segment lost 0 bases and the V segment lost 4 bases, leaving 7 bases of the junction unmatched. CDR1 is SEHNR and CDR2 is FQNEAQ in the germline V gene (reference sequence). The CDR3 spans 18 residues. The CDR3 loop reads CASSSRQGVRSGANVLTF. The CDR3 DNA follows: TGTGCCAGCAGCTCTCGACAGGGGGTGCGCTCTGGGGCCAACGTCCTGACTTTC.

The V gene is TRBV27, the J gene TRBJ2-3, with D unclear. The germline CDR1 and CDR2 sequences are MNHEY and SMNVEV (reference sequence). V was trimmed by 5 bases and J by 5 bases, leaving 11 bases between them. The CDR3 runs 13 residues. CDR3: CASSPLLKDTQYF. In DNA form, the CDR3 reads TGTGCCAGCAGTCCGCTACTAAAAGATACGCAGTATTTT.

The chain links TRBV9 to TRBJ2-7; tentative D call: TRBD2 (5 bases). This CDR3 contains 14 residues. The germline gives CDR1 SGDLS, CDR2 YYNGEE. V lost 0 bases, J lost 0 bases, and 7 bases lay in between. The CDR3 reads CASSVGELSYEQYF. DNA of the CDR3: TGTGCCAGCAGCGTAGGGGAGCTCTCCTACGAGCAGTACTTC.

Concerning this clone itself: The same CDR3 is also encoded by other DNA sequences in this sample. V is TRBV9 and J is TRBJ1-1; TRBD1 agrees at 7 bases. CDR3 size: 15 residues. The V gene end was trimmed by 4 bases and the J gene end by 0 bases; junction bases not matched to a gene: 6. Per germline, CDR1 SGDLS and CDR2 YYNGEE. The CDR3: CASSPRTGMNTEAFF. Here the CDR3 DNA reads TGTGCCAGCAGCCCCCGGACAGGAATGAACACTGAAGCTTTCTTT.

A few counts support this clone. The V call is TRBV4-1, the J call TRBJ1-5; D not certain. The V gene lost 1 base and the J gene lost 4 bases, with 14 bases spanning the gap. Germline values: CDR1 MGHRA, CDR2 YSYEKL. The CDR3 sequence is 16 residues long. The CDR3 region is CASSQASTGFNQPQHF. For the CDR3, the DNA is TGCGCCAGCAGCCAAGCCAGTACGGGGTTTAATCAGCCCCAGCATTTT.

The genes are TRBV2 and TRBJ2-3; 13 bases map to TRBD2. CDR3 length: 15 amino acids. CDR1 is SNHLY, CDR2 FYNNEI, per germline. Losses at the gene ends were 5 bases for V and 9 bases for J; bases not matched to a gene: 8. CDR3 loop: CASSSTSGGVETQYF. In DNA, the CDR3 is TGTGCCAGCAGTTCTACTAGCGGGGGGGTTGAGACGCAGTATTTT.

The gene calls are TRBV14 and TRBJ1-4; D unclear. The length of the CDR3 is 14 residues. Germline CDR1 reads SGHDN; CDR2 reads FVKESK. V shed 4 bases and J shed 8 bases, with 14 bases lying between them. The DNA of the CDR3 is TGTGCCAGCAGCCGACAAGATTGGGCGGAAAAACTGTTTTTT. Residues: CASSRQDWAEKLFF.

The chain couples TRBV7-3 to TRBJ1-1; no firm D call. V was shortened by 1 base and J by 3 bases, with 9 bases between the two germline ends. The CDR3 length is 14 residues. CDR1 SGHTA and CDR2 FQGTGA come from the germline V gene. As DNA, the CDR3 is TGTGCCAGCAGCTTAAACAGTTTCGACACTGAAGCTTTCTTT. It encodes CASSLNSFDTEAFF.

A note on this clone: The junction and the germline gene differ at one end; a read error may be behind it. J is TRBJ2-2 and V is TRBV6-4; no reliable D call. CDR1 and CDR2 from the germline V gene are MRHNA and SNTAGT. This CDR3 contains 12 residues. The CDR3 spells CASRNSTGELFF. CDR3 sequence (DNA): TGTGCCAGCAGAAACAGCACCGGAGAGCTGTTTTTT.

The sample holds one count of this clone. The gene calls are TRBV5-4 and TRBJ2-1; 15 nucleotides agree with TRBD2. This CDR3 has 13 amino acids. Germline V gene data show CDR1 as SGHNT and CDR2 as YYREEE (reference sequence). After removal of 3 bases from V and 15 bases from J, the junction contained 4 bases not matched to a gene. The chain's CDR3 is CASSSGTSGGLFF. CDR3 sequence (DNA): TGTGCCAGCAGCTCAGGGACTAGCGGGGGGTTGTTCTTC.

The chain uses TRBV7-9 and TRBJ1-2; tentatively, D is TRBD1 (5 bases). The V gene lost 5 bases and the J gene lost 6 bases, with 19 bases spanning the gap. Germline CDR1 is SEHNR and CDR2 is FQNEAQ (reference sequence). CDR3 length: 15 amino acids. The CDR3 DNA reads TGTGCCAGCAGCCCTGGGGGAGGGGTTGGTCATGGCTACACCTTC. It translates to CASSPGGGVGHGYTF.

The CDR3 reads CSVAGARDSLTDTQYF. For the CDR3, the DNA is TGCAGCGTTGCGGGGGCGCGGGACAGTCTCACAGATACGCAGTATTTT. The rearrangement uses TRBV29-1 and TRBJ2-3; a weak D match, TRBD1 (7 bases). The CDR3 extends over 16 amino acids. Germline V gives CDR1 SQVTM, CDR2 ANQGSEA. With 4 bases removed from V and 2 bases from J, the gap between germline ends came to 19 bases.

V is TRBV13 and J is TRBJ1-2; D perhaps matches TRBD1 (5 bases). Germline CDR1 is PRHDT and CDR2 is FYEKMQ (reference sequence). V lost 3 bases, J lost 0 bases, and 14 bases lay in between. The CDR3 has 16 amino acids. CDR3 protein: CASSLGMTAANYGYTF. CDR3 bases: TGTGCCAGCAGCTTGGGGATGACAGCCGCTAACTATGGCTACACCTTC.

The chain couples TRBV6-5 to TRBJ1-5; perhaps TRBD1 as D (5 bases). Germline V CDR1 and CDR2: MNHEY, SVGAGI. This CDR3 spans 14 amino acids. Trimming cost V 2 bases and J 4 bases, with 9 bases left between them. Here the CDR3 reads CASSYLGGNQPQHF. The CDR3 nucleotides read TGTGCCAGCAGTTACCTGGGGGGAAATCAGCCCCAGCATTTT.

The chain combines TRBV19 with TRBJ2-5, with D possibly matching TRBD2 (5 bases). The length of the CDR3 is 15 residues. Per the germline V gene, CDR1 is LNHDA and CDR2 is SQIVND (reference sequence). Trimming shortened V by 3 bases and J by 0 bases, and 11 bases separated the two germline ends. CDR3 loop: CASSISGGYQETQYF. CDR3 sequence (DNA): TGTGCCAGTAGTATTTCCGGCGGGTACCAAGAGACCCAGTACTTC.

This clone was found once. The chain carries TRBV6-1 and TRBJ2-7; 8 nucleotides align to TRBD1. Trimming cost V 4 bases and J 4 bases; bases outside gene matches: 3. The germline CDR1 and CDR2 sequences are MNHNS and SASEGT. The CDR3 consists of 13 residues. In DNA form, the CDR3 reads TGTGCCAGCAGTGCAGGGGGCTGGTACGAGCAGTACTTC. It translates to CASSAGGWYEQYF.

The V call is TRBV29-1, the J call TRBJ1-1; 12 bases match TRBD1. V shed 7 bases, J shed 6 bases, and the junction held 12 bases outside the gene matches. CDR1 and CDR2 from the germline V gene are SQVTM and ANQGSEA. The CDR3 covers 15 residues. The CDR3 sequence is CSALGTGGDNAEAFF. The DNA for the CDR3 is TGCAGCGCCCTCGGGACAGGGGGCGATAACGCTGAAGCTTTCTTT.

The rearrangement joins TRBV5-1 to TRBJ1-1; maybe TRBD1 (6 bases). The germline V and J ends were trimmed by 6 bases and 1 base, with 19 bases remaining between them. The CDR3 is 16 residues long. Germline lookup yields CDR1 SGHRS and CDR2 YFSETQ. The CDR3 is CASTPRTAQGNTEAFF. CDR3 bases: TGCGCCAGCACCCCCAGGACCGCACAGGGGAACACTGAAGCTTTCTTT.

The chain links TRBV5-4 to TRBJ2-5, with 12 bases that match TRBD2. This CDR3 comprises 17 residues. With V trimmed by 4 bases and J by 5 bases, 12 bases remained unmatched. Germline values: CDR1 SGHNT, CDR2 YYREEE (reference sequence). CDR3 region: CASSREASGGAWETQYF. Written as DNA, the CDR3 is TGTGCCAGCAGCCGGGAGGCTAGCGGGGGGGCCTGGGAGACCCAGTACTTC.

V gene TRBV5-1 combines with J gene TRBJ2-2, with D tentatively TRBD2 (7 bases). Germline V gives CDR1 SGHRS, CDR2 YFSETQ. The CDR3 spans 17 residues. V gave up 0 bases and J gave up 8 bases, with 20 bases separating them. CDR3: CASSLVSGGARSGELFF. CDR3 in DNA: TGCGCCAGCAGCTTGGTGTCGGGGGGCGCCAGGTCGGGGGAGCTGTTTTTT.

The V gene is TRBV5-4, the J gene TRBJ2-5, with a tentative D call TRBD1 (5 bases). This CDR3 contains 14 residues. Germline CDR1 is SGHNT and CDR2 is YYREEE (reference sequence). Trimming took 5 bases from V and 0 from J, leaving 11 bases between them. The CDR3 protein is CASSSDTYQETQYF. Here the CDR3 DNA reads TGTGCCAGCAGTTCGGACACCTACCAAGAGACCCAGTACTTC.

The V and J genes are TRBV7-3 and TRBJ2-7, with TRBD1 identical over 10 bases. This CDR3 region has 16 residues. V trimming: 2 bases; J trimming: 6 bases; junction bases outside the gene matches: 10. The germline V gene encodes CDR1 SGHTA and CDR2 FQGTGA. CDR3 bases: TGTGCCAGCAGCTTAGGCCGGGACAGGGGATATAGCGAGCAGTACTTC. Translated: CASSLGRDRGYSEQYF.

This chain joins TRBV11-1 and TRBJ2-3; D might be TRBD1 (6 bases). Germline-derived CDR1 and CDR2 are SGHAT and FQDESV (reference sequence). V lost 1 base, J lost 0 bases, and 11 bases lay in between. The CDR3 has 16 amino acids. The CDR3 DNA reads TGTGCCAGCAGCTTAGGACCCAGGGGCAGCACAGATACGCAGTATTTT. Its translation: CASSLGPRGSTDTQYF.

The gene calls are TRBV2 and TRBJ2-7; TRBD2 matches at 7 bases. The CDR3 contains 13 residues. V lost 4 bases to trimming and J lost 7 bases; unmatched junction nucleotides: 7. The germline gives CDR1 SNHLY, CDR2 FYNNEI. The CDR3, as DNA: TGTGCCAGCAGTGTGGCGGGGGAGGGGGAGCAGTACTTC. This codes for CASSVAGEGEQYF.